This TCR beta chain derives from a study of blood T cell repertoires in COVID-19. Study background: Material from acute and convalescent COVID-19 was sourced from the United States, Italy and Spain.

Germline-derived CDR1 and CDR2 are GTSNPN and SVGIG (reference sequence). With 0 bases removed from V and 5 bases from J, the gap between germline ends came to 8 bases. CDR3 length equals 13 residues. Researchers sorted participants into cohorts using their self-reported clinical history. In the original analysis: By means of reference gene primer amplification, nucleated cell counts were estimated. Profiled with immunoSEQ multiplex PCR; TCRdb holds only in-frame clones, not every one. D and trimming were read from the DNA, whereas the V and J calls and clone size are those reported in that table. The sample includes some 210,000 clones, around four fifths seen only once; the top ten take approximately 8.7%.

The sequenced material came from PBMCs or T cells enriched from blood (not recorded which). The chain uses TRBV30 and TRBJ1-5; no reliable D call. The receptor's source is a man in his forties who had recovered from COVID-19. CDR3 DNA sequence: TGTGCCTGGAGTGTCATAGGAGATCAGCCCCAGCATTTT. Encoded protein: CAWSVIGDQPQHF. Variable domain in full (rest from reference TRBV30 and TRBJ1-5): SQTIHQWPATLVQPVGSPLSLECTVEGTSNPNLYWYRQAAGRGLQLLFYSVGIGQISSEVPQNLSASRPQDRQFILSSKKLLLSDSGFYLCAWSVIGDQPQHFGDGTRLSIL.